These 27 T cell receptor beta chains were all obtained from the same sample, sequenced in a study of blood T cell repertoires in COVID-19. TCRdb keeps only in-frame clones here, not all; method: immunoSEQ multiplex PCR. The data show approximately 300,000 clones, roughly 90% seen once. Sample: PBMCs or T cells enriched from blood (not recorded which). These receptors all stem from a man aged 60-69 years who had recovered from COVID-19.

V gene TRBV19 combines with J gene TRBJ1-1; maybe TRBD1 (5 bases). V shed 10 bases and J shed 3 bases, with 9 bases lying between them. This CDR3 spans 11 amino acids. In germline, CDR1 is LNHDA, CDR2 SQIVND (reference sequence). The CDR3 DNA follows: TGTGCCACCTCGGGGGACACTGAAGCTTTCTTT. Translating gives CATSGDTEAFF.

This CDR3 is CASSKVRTGPSGGNQPQHF. The CDR3 nucleotides are TGTGCCAGCAGCAAAGTTCGGACAGGGCCTTCTGGAGGCAATCAGCCCCAGCATTTT. The chain couples TRBV21-1 to TRBJ1-5; the tabulated D call, TRBD1, remains unverified against the DNA. TRBV21-1 is a listed pseudogene. The CDR3 is made up of 19 amino acids.

The gene calls are TRBV19 and TRBJ1-1; TRBD1 matches 8 bases. Germline assignment: CDR1 LNHDA and CDR2 SQIVND (reference sequence). The CDR3 contains 15 residues. The J segment lost 6 bases and the V segment lost 1 base, leaving 7 bases of the junction unmatched. The CDR3 loop is CASSIVNRGWAEAFF. CDR3 in DNA: TGTGCCAGTAGTATAGTCAACAGGGGGTGGGCTGAAGCTTTCTTT.

The count of this clone is one. The V gene is TRBV19, the J gene TRBJ2-2; D not certain. Germline CDR1 reads LNHDA; CDR2 reads SQIVND (reference sequence). The CDR3 runs 14 residues. V dropped 2 bases and J dropped 1 base, with 5 bases sitting between them. CDR3 residues: CASSIQQNTGELFF. The CDR3 coding sequence is TGTGCCAGTAGTATACAACAGAACACCGGGGAGCTGTTTTTT.

This chain joins TRBV5-4 and TRBJ1-5; no definite D call. The V and J ends lost 0 bases and 7 bases respectively, with 8 bases between them. CDR3 length: 13 amino acids. Per germline, CDR1 SGHNT and CDR2 YYREEE (reference sequence). The CDR3 DNA reads as TGTGCCAGCAGCTTGGTTGCGGGGCAGCCCCAGCATTTT. Translation: CASSLVAGQPQHF.

CDR3 residues: CASSSGLGVNEQFF. CDR3 in DNA: TGTGCCAGCAGCTCAGGACTAGGAGTCAATGAGCAGTTCTTC. The chain links TRBV7-8 to TRBJ2-1, with 7 positions matching TRBD2. This CDR3 is built from 14 residues. V lost 4 bases, J lost 6 bases, and 6 bases stayed unmatched. Germline CDR1 SGHVS, CDR2 FQNEAQ.

J is TRBJ1-3 and V is TRBV21-1. TRBV21-1 is deemed a pseudogene. The CDR3 runs to 17 residues. The CDR3 region is CASSKEDRVSRGNTIYF. The CDR3 DNA sequence: TGTGCCAGCAGCAAAGAGGATCGGGTTAGTCGTGGAAACACCATATATTTT.

V usage is TRBV28 and J usage is TRBJ2-5; 12 positions agree with TRBD2. V lost 8 bases to trimming and J lost 4 bases; unmatched junction nucleotides: 17. Germline V gene data show CDR1 as MDHEN and CDR2 as SYDVKM. This CDR3 comprises 18 residues. CDR3 region: CASHSYRASGRAGETQYF. In nucleotides, the CDR3 is TGTGCCAGCCACTCCTACAGGGCTAGCGGGAGGGCCGGAGAGACCCAGTACTTC.

This clone was observed a single time. Written as DNA, the CDR3 is TGTGCCAGCAGTTACGAACCTGGGGAGTACAATGAGCAGTTCTTC. Translation: CASSYEPGEYNEQFF. The chain carries TRBV6-5 and TRBJ2-1, with D perhaps matching TRBD2 (5 bases). V shed 2 bases and J shed 4 bases, with 12 bases lying between them. Germline V gene data show CDR1 as MNHEY and CDR2 as SVGAGI. This CDR3 is 15 amino acids long.

The V gene is TRBV5-8, the J gene TRBJ2-5; TRBD1 matches at 11 bases. V lost 2 bases to trimming and J lost 5 bases; unmatched junction nucleotides: 5. The CDR3 loop spans 15 amino acids. Looked up from germline, CDR1 is SGHTS and CDR2 is YDEGEE. The CDR3 nucleotides are TGTGCCAGCAGCTTAGGACAGGGGGCGTGGGAGACCCAGTACTTC. This codes for CASSLGQGAWETQYF.

This chain joins TRBV5-1 and TRBJ2-2, with 8 bases aligning to TRBD1. With 1 base clipped from V and 6 bases from J, the junction kept 5 bases outside the gene matches. The CDR3 is 15 amino acids. Germline CDR1 is SGHRS and CDR2 is YFSETQ. The DNA for the CDR3 is TGCGCCAGCAGCTTGACCCCGACAGGGGCCGGGGAGCTGTTTTTT. Translation gives CASSLTPTGAGELFF. The full variable domain, its missing parts supplied by reference TRBV5-1 and TRBJ2-2, is KAGVTQTPRYLIKTRGQQVTLSCSPISGHRSVSWYQQTPGQGLQFLFEYFSETQRNKGNFPGRFSGRQFSNSRSEMNVSTLELGDSALYLCASSLTPTGAGELFFGEGSRLTVL.

V usage is TRBV5-1 and J usage is TRBJ2-7; D might be TRBD2 (6 bases). The germline V and J ends were trimmed by 0 bases and 4 bases, with 14 bases remaining between them. Germline V gene lookup returns CDR1 SGHRS and CDR2 YFSETQ. The CDR3 is 15 residues long. Here the CDR3 reads CASSLAGDGKYEQYF. The DNA for the CDR3 is TGCGCCAGCAGCTTGGCGGGAGACGGGAAGTACGAGCAGTACTTC.

V gene TRBV6-5 combines with J gene TRBJ1-1, with 10 bases matching TRBD1. This CDR3 has 16 amino acids. V was pared by 2 bases and J by 4 bases, with 7 bases of the junction left unmatched. The V gene's germline CDR1 is MNHEY and CDR2 SVGAGI. CDR3 sequence (DNA): TGTGCCAGCAGTTACGGGACAGGGGCGTGGAGCACTGAAGCTTTCTTT. Its protein is CASSYGTGAWSTEAFF.

The genes are TRBV28 and TRBJ1-2; 8 bases match TRBD1. Per the germline V gene, CDR1 is MDHEN and CDR2 is SYDVKM. The CDR3 is 14 amino acids. Trimming at V came to 2 bases and at J to 7 bases, leaving 6 bases not matched to a gene. This CDR3 is CASSLPTGGPGYTF. In nucleotides, the CDR3 is TGTGCCAGCAGTTTACCTACAGGGGGTCCTGGCTACACCTTC.

J is TRBJ1-1 and V is TRBV7-2; 9 bases line up with TRBD1. CDR3 length equals 16 residues. The V and J ends lost 3 bases and 0 bases, in that order; junction bases with no gene match: 5. The germline gives CDR1 SGHTA, CDR2 FQGNSA. CDR3 sequence (DNA): TGTGCCAGCAGCTTCGGTAACAGGGGGCTGAACACTGAAGCTTTCTTT. Translated: CASSFGNRGLNTEAFF.

V is TRBV5-1 and J is TRBJ2-5, with 15 bases aligning to TRBD2. V was clipped by 1 base and J by 0 bases; unmatched bases: 7. This CDR3 spans 19 amino acids. CDR1 is SGHRS, CDR2 YFSETQ, per germline. The DNA of the CDR3 is TGCGCCAGCAGCTTGAACCCGGGACTAGCGGGAGGCTACCAAGAGACCCAGTACTTC. Encoded protein: CASSLNPGLAGGYQETQYF.

The genes are TRBV7-2 and TRBJ2-3, with TRBD2 matching 12 bases. There are 17 residues in the CDR3. V trimming: 5 bases; J trimming: 6 bases; junction bases outside the gene matches: 12. Germline V lookup: CDR1 SGHTA, CDR2 FQGNSA. CDR3: CASSPLGLAGMGDTQYF. Written as DNA, the CDR3 is TGTGCCAGCAGCCCCCTTGGACTAGCGGGGATGGGGGATACGCAGTATTTT.

The chain is built from TRBV5-1 and TRBJ1-1; 7 bases line up with TRBD1. Germline loops: CDR1 SGHRS, CDR2 YFSETQ. The CDR3 is 13 amino acids. V lost 5 bases to trimming and J lost 5 bases; unmatched junction nucleotides: 6. CDR3 DNA: TGCGCCAGCAGGGAAGGACAGGTAACTGAAGCTTTCTTT. It specifies CASREGQVTEAFF.

As concerns this clone: Other nucleotide sequences from this sample produce the same CDR3. The gene calls are TRBV5-1 and TRBJ2-1; 9 positions agree with TRBD1. CDR1 is SGHRS and CDR2 is YFSETQ in the germline V gene. This CDR3 has 15 amino acids. Trimming at V came to 0 bases and at J to 4 bases, leaving 2 bases not matched to a gene. The CDR3 region has the DNA TGCGCCAGCAGCTTGGAGACAGGGGGATACAATGAGCAGTTCTTC. It codes for CASSLETGGYNEQFF. Full variable domain (remainder filled in from reference TRBV5-1 and TRBJ2-1): KAGVTQTPRYLIKTRGQQVTLSCSPISGHRSVSWYQQTPGQGLQFLFEYFSETQRNKGNFPGRFSGRQFSNSRSEMNVSTLELGDSALYLCASSLETGGYNEQFFGPGTRLTVL.

The chain joins TRBV28 to TRBJ1-5; 8 nucleotides align to TRBD1. Losses at the gene ends were 5 bases for V and 2 bases for J; bases not matched to a gene: 5. The germline V gene encodes CDR1 MDHEN and CDR2 SYDVKM. This CDR3 is 15 amino acids long. The DNA of the CDR3 is TGTGCCAGCAGTCCAGGGGGCTTGGGCAATCAGCCCCAGCATTTT. This translates into CASSPGGLGNQPQHF.

The chain combines TRBV29-1 with TRBJ1-1, with TRBD1 as a possible D gene (6 bases). The CDR3 is made up of 13 amino acids. CDR1 is SQVTM, CDR2 ANQGSEA, per germline. V was clipped by 7 bases and J by 0 bases, with 12 bases between them. The CDR3 DNA is TGCAGCGAAACAGGGCCCATGAACACTGAAGCTTTCTTT. This gives the protein CSETGPMNTEAFF.

This clone has a handful of counts. V is TRBV28 and J is TRBJ2-7, with TRBD2 identical over 13 bases. This CDR3 spans 14 amino acids. The germline CDR1 and CDR2 sequences are MDHEN and SYDVKM. Trimming cost V 10 bases and J 1 base; bases outside gene matches: 4. For the CDR3, the DNA is TGTGCCACCGGACTAGCGGGGGTATCCTACGAGCAGTACTTC. This codes for CATGLAGVSYEQYF.

This clone has just one count. V and J are TRBV5-1 and TRBJ2-7, with TRBD2 matching over 11 bases. CDR1 and CDR2 from the germline V gene are SGHRS and YFSETQ. This CDR3 has 17 residues. The trim removed 4 bases at V and 6 bases at J, leaving 15 bases unmatched. The CDR3 DNA reads as TGCGCCAGCAGCCCATTACCTCTAGCGGGAGGATCCGGCGAGCAGTACTTC. Protein sequence: CASSPLPLAGGSGEQYF.

This rearrangement joins TRBV9 to TRBJ1-6; no clear D gene. The CDR3 runs to 14 residues. From germline, CDR1 is SGDLS and CDR2 YYNGEE. The germline V and J ends were trimmed by 2 bases and 10 bases, with 13 bases remaining between them. CDR3 nucleotides: TGTGCCAGCAGCGTTTCAGGAGGGTTGTCACCCCTCCACTTT. It codes for CASSVSGGLSPLHF.

Written as DNA, the CDR3 is TGTGCCAGTAGTCCGGGACTAGCGGGAGGTTCCGGGGAGCTGTTTTTT. Translating it yields CASSPGLAGGSGELFF. The chain combines TRBV19 with TRBJ2-2, with 15 bases aligning to TRBD2. Germline CDR1 LNHDA, CDR2 SQIVND (reference sequence). This CDR3 spans 16 amino acids. With V trimmed by 5 bases and J by 6 bases, 4 bases remained unmatched.

The chain recombines TRBV10-1 with TRBJ2-1; D is possibly TRBD2 (5 bases). The CDR3 is 13 amino acids. Trimming removed 3 bases at V and 5 bases at J, with 8 bases between. Germline V gene sequence: CDR1 WNHNN, CDR2 SYGVQD (reference sequence). CDR3 sequence (DNA): TGCGCCAGCAGTGAAAGCGGCAACAATGAGCAGTTCTTC. The encoded protein is CASSESGNNEQFF.

The chain has TRBV19 and TRBJ1-3; D not certain. The V end lost 2 bases, the J end lost 0 bases, and 14 bases lay between the germline ends. CDR3 length equals 17 residues. Germline V gene data show CDR1 as LNHDA and CDR2 as SQIVND (reference sequence). CDR3 loop: CASSISSDASSGNTIYF. Here the CDR3 DNA reads TGTGCCAGTAGTATATCCAGCGACGCTAGCTCTGGAAACACCATATATTTT.